The 2 T cell receptor beta chains presented below share a single source sample, sequenced in a study of regulatory T cells in long-lasting Graves disease. Arm-PCR with iRepertoire HTBI primers amplified the CDR3 regions for these TCR beta libraries. TCRdb reanalysed the multiplex PCR reads using MiXCR and keeps one entry per CDR3 protein. The sample holds 680,000 or so distinct CDR3 sequences, 15% to 20% seen once. Time point in this sample: newly diagnosed GD, antithyroid drugs for less than 3 months. PBMC RNA served as the TCR library source. Another study also made use of these data, one on T cells in Graves' hyperthyroidism and ophthalmopathy.

Sequenced material: peripheral blood mononuclear cells (PBMCs), taken at new diagnosis, from a patient treated with antithyroid drugs. These TCRs come from a woman aged 25 to 39 with Graves disease.

The table lists this clonotype with many counts. The chain links TRBV28 to TRBJ1-5; unclear D gene. CDR3 size: 15 residues. Germline CDR1 is MDHEN and CDR2 is SYDVKM. V was clipped by 6 bases and J by 2 bases, with 14 bases between them. The CDR3 reads CASSKSLGRNQPQHF. The CDR3 DNA sequence: TGTGCCAGCAGCAAATCCCTCGGGCGCAATCAGCCCCAGCATTTT. Full variable domain (missing parts from reference TRBV28 and TRBJ1-5): DVKVTQSSRYLVKRTGEKVFLECVQDMDHENMFWYRQDPGLGLRLIYFSYDVKMKEKGDIPEGYSVSREKKERFSLILESASTNQTSMYLCASSKSLGRNQPQHFGDGTRLSIL.

This clonotype was seen many times. The chain joins TRBV28 to TRBJ1-2; D remains ambiguous. The V and J ends lost 3 bases and 1 base respectively, with 6 bases between them. The CDR3 is made up of 13 amino acids. Germline lookup yields CDR1 MDHEN and CDR2 SYDVKM. CDR3 loop: CASSFPGNYGYTF. The CDR3 DNA sequence: TGTGCCAGCAGTTTTCCGGGTAACTATGGCTACACCTTC.